These T cell receptor beta chains were read from a single sample in a study of siplizumab effects on memory and regulatory T cells. Libraries were prepared by immunoSEQ multiplex PCR; TCRdb keeps only in-frame clonotypes and omits some of them. The repertoire holds under 140,000 clones, with over 85% as singletons. Sequenced material: CD4+ T cells sorted from blood. The receptor source for this set is a human donor in good health. Both conserved end residues are part of each CDR3. The D gene is left open where the match is weak.

V gene	J gene	D gene	CDR3 protein
TRBV5-5	TRBJ2-5	TRBD1	CASTGQQETQYF
TRBV6-1	TRBJ2-7	-	CASRATGNYEQYF
TRBV6-1	TRBJ1-6	-	CASSVPGRSSSPLHF
TRBV5-6	TRBJ1-2	TRBD1	CASSLDGRGHGGYTF
TRBV5-1	TRBJ2-5	-	CASSLGGMYQETQYF
TRBV11-2	TRBJ1-2	TRBD1	CASSPLKRDSIFYGYTF
TRBV7-2	TRBJ2-7	-	CASSLGGTDIYEQYF
TRBV12-5	TRBJ2-2	-	CASKRGLYTGELFF
TRBV2	TRBJ1-2	-	CASSDDVIWGYTF
TRBV13	TRBJ1-1	-	CASSYPDLRGNTEAFF
TRBV6-1	TRBJ1-2	TRBD1	CASTETGNYGYTF
TRBV5-1	TRBJ2-3	-	CASSSTGSYTDTQYF
TRBV4-1	TRBJ1-2	-	CASSQGGPTRGYTF
TRBV19	TRBJ2-2	TRBD1	CASRSGQGPPGELFF
TRBV7-6	TRBJ1-1	-	CASSSNINTEAFF
TRBV5-1	TRBJ1-4	TRBD1	CASSQGGPNEKLFF
TRBV6-5	TRBJ2-3	TRBD2	CAAALRGGLGDTQYF
TRBV6-5	TRBJ1-2	-	CASSLTDYGYTF
TRBV4-2	TRBJ2-3	-	CASSQAGGGNTDTQYF
TRBV5-1	TRBJ2-1	-	CASSLVGAGSEQFF
TRBV10-3	TRBJ1-1	TRBD1	CAISDGQGVNTEAFF
TRBV12-2	TRBJ1-2	-	CASRFLREPYGYTF
TRBV2	TRBJ2-1	TRBD1	CASSEQGQGWNEQFF
TRBV5-4	TRBJ2-3	-	CASSSPRERGTDTQYF
TRBV18	TRBJ2-3	-	CASSREPTYADTQYF
TRBV18	TRBJ1-1	-	CASSPGADTEAFF
TRBV7-3	TRBJ2-1	-	CASSRDRGSYNEQFF
TRBV5-4	TRBJ2-7	-	CASSFTVSRPGEQYF
TRBV5-4	TRBJ2-7	-	CASSLESSYEQYF
TRBV5-1	TRBJ2-1	TRBD1	CASSTGTGTNEQFF
TRBV7-8	TRBJ2-1	-	CASRSKPGQRYYNEQFF
TRBV6-5	TRBJ2-3	TRBD1	CASSTNRGTDTQYF
TRBV19	TRBJ1-5	-	CASSGSSGFGQPQHF
TRBV7-2	TRBJ2-1	TRBD2	CASSRAGGEQFF
TRBV5-6	TRBJ1-2	-	CASSPGRSWGYTF
TRBV29-1	TRBJ1-2	-	CSVEEYGYTF
TRBV5-1	TRBJ2-4	-	CASSPGEVKNIQYF